These T cell receptor beta chains were read from a single sample in a study of blood T cells in healthy people across ages. TCRdb passed the 5' RACE reads through MiXCR, listing each CDR3 protein once. The sample contains around 1,000,000 distinct CDR3 sequences, about 23% of which appear only once. The sample was also reused in another study, on T cells of mothers and their children.

Input material: blood. The receptors stem from a girl aged 2 to 10 in good health. Each CDR3 is given with its conserved first and last residue. Each record gives: CDR3 length, V gene, D gene, clone size, J gene, CDR3 DNA, CDR3 protein. A D gene is named only where the DNA matches it firmly. Where a row states a size, it is once, few, many or the class of an expanded clone; other rows omit it.

>14|TRBV7-6|-|-|TRBJ2-2
TGTGCCAGCAGCTCAATTGGCAGGACCGGGGAGCTGTTTTTT
CASSSIGRTGELFF
>20|TRBV6-2/TRBV6-3|-|-|TRBJ2-3
TGTGCCAGCATTTACTCGAGTCAGGGCCTCCTAGAGATCCTCACAGATACGCAGTATTTT
CASIYSSQGLLEILTDTQYF
>15|TRBV7-6|TRBD2|few|TRBJ2-7
TGTGCCAGCAGCAAGGGGACTAGCGGAACCTACGAGCAGTACTTC
CASSKGTSGTYEQYF
>14|TRBV7-3|TRBD2|-|TRBJ2-3
TGTGCCAGCGGCGAACTAGCGGCATCCTCGGAGCAGTATTTT
CASGELAASSEQYF
>14|TRBV2|-|-|TRBJ1-4
TGTGCCAGCAGTGGGGGAGTAACTAATGAAAAACTGTTTTTT
CASSGGVTNEKLFF
>15|TRBV7-2|-|few|TRBJ2-1
TGTGCCAGCAGGCAGGAGGGGATTTCCTACAATGAGCAGTTCTTC
CASRQEGISYNEQFF
>13|TRBV5-6|-|-|TRBJ1-5
TGTGCCAGCAGCGTCGGGCGAATTCAGCCCCAGCATTTT
CASSVGRIQPQHF
>14|TRBV6-2/TRBV6-3|TRBD2|-|TRBJ2-1
TGTGCCAGCAAAACTAGCGGGGCACCCTCCGAGCAGTTCTTC
CASKTSGAPSEQFF
>13|TRBV7-3|-|few|TRBJ1-1
TGTGCCAGCAGCTTAAACAGTGACACTGAAGCTTTCTTT
CASSLNSDTEAFF
>14|TRBV20-1|TRBD2|-|TRBJ2-5
TGCAGTGCCTATCGACTAGCGCAACAAGAGACCCAGTACTTC
CSAYRLAQQETQYF
>14|TRBV14|TRBD1|-|TRBJ2-5
TGTGCCAGCACCGGACAGGGGAGACAAGAGACCCAGTACTTC
CASTGQGRQETQYF
>13|TRBV12-3/TRBV12-4|-|-|TRBJ1-4
TGTGCCGGCAGTCTCAGTGTCGATGAAAAACTGTTTTTT
CAGSLSVDEKLFF
>13|TRBV28|TRBD2|-|TRBJ2-1
TGTGCCAGCGGGACTAGCCCGGACAATGAGCAGTTCTTC
CASGTSPDNEQFF
>14|TRBV2|-|once|TRBJ1-1
TGTGCCAGCAGGTCGGGACTGACGAACACTGAAGCTTTCTTT
CASRSGLTNTEAFF
>14|TRBV5-1|-|-|TRBJ1-1
TGCGCCAGCAGCCGATCAGGGGATTGGATTGAAGCTGTCTTT
CASSRSGDWIEAVF
>15|TRBV15|TRBD1|few|TRBJ2-5
TGTGCCACCAGCAGATCGAGGGGGCAAGGAGAGACCCAGTACTTC
CATSRSRGQGETQYF
>16|TRBV4-3|-|few|TRBJ2-5
TGCGCCAGCAGCCAAGGTAGAGGGGCCAGCGAGGAGACCCAGTACTTC
CASSQGRGASEETQYF
>13|TRBV6-2/TRBV6-3|-|-|TRBJ1-2
TGTGCCAGCAGAAACAGCGCTGACTATGGCTACACCTTC
CASRNSADYGYTF
>16|TRBV7-2|-|-|TRBJ2-2
TGTGTCAGCAGCTTTGGGAGGTCCAAGGGCACCGGGGAGCTGTTTTTT
CVSSFGRSKGTGELFF
>14|TRBV9|-|-|TRBJ2-3
TGTGCCAGCAGTCTAGCCGGCGTTAGAGATACGCAGTATTTT
CASSLAGVRDTQYF
>13|TRBV29-1|-|-|TRBJ2-1
TGCAGCGAGCAGGGACCTGCTCGGAGTGAGCAGTTCTTC
CSEQGPARSEQFF
>12|TRBV24-1|-|few|TRBJ2-1
TGTGCCACCAGTGATCTATACAATGAGCAGTTCTTC
CATSDLYNEQFF
>15|TRBV7-2|-|few|TRBJ1-4
TGTGCCAGCAGCTTAGCGGGGGACACCTTTGAAAAACTGTTTTTT
CASSLAGDTFEKLFF
>16|TRBV7-3|-|few|TRBJ2-2
TGTGCCAGCAGCTTAATTGCCCCTTCGAACACCGGGGAGCTGTTTTTT
CASSLIAPSNTGELFF
>15|TRBV6-6|-|few|TRBJ2-7
TGTGCCAGCAGTTACCTAGTCCCGAGCTCCTACGAGCAGTACTTC
CASSYLVPSSYEQYF
>15|TRBV7-3|TRBD2|-|TRBJ2-7
TGTGCCAGCAGCGAAAGCGGGGGGCTTGGGAACGAGCAGTACTTC
CASSESGGLGNEQYF